These 2 T cell receptor beta chains originate from one sample sequenced in a study of human T cells and chemical hapten exposure. TCRdb processed the RACE reads anew with MiXCR; each CDR3 protein has one entry. The sample shows about 140,000 distinct CDR3 sequences, roughly 12% of them seen only once. The time point here: patch test 2, 6 weeks after DPC sensitization. This sample's treatment: therapeutic diphenylcyclopropenone sensitization with weekly scalp DPC. This sample comprised whole blood, obtained in connection with sensitization to the hapten diphenylcyclopropenone (DPC). The source is a woman between 50 and 59 years old with alopecia areata. Some clones in this sample may be carry-over from other donors' samples.

This clonotype appeared a few times. The chain recombines TRBV20-1 with TRBJ2-7; D possibly uses TRBD1 or TRBD2 (5 bases each). V was clipped by 3 bases and J by 4 bases, with 13 bases between them. The CDR3 has 13 amino acids. The germline V gene has CDR1 DFQATT and CDR2 SNEGSKA (reference sequence). CDR3: CSASPQGPYEQYF. CDR3 in DNA: TGCAGTGCTAGTCCCCAGGGACCTTACGAGCAGTACTTC.

This clonotype came up a few times. The chain joins TRBV9 to TRBJ1-3, with D possibly being TRBD1 (5 bases). CDR3 size: 16 residues. The V end lost 2 bases, the J end lost 0 bases, and 12 bases lay between the germline ends. Germline V gives CDR1 SGDLS, CDR2 YYNGEE. For the CDR3, the DNA is TGTGCCAGCAGCGTTAAAGGGACGGCCTCTGGAAACACCATATATTTT. The encoded protein is CASSVKGTASGNTIYF. The entire variable domain, with the rest obtained from reference TRBV9 and TRBJ1-3, is as follows: DSGVTQTPKHLITATGQRVTLRCSPRSGDLSVYWYQQSLDQGLQFLIQYYNGEERAKGNILERFSAQQFPDLHSELNLSSLELGDSALYFCASSVKGTASGNTIYFGEGSWLTVV.